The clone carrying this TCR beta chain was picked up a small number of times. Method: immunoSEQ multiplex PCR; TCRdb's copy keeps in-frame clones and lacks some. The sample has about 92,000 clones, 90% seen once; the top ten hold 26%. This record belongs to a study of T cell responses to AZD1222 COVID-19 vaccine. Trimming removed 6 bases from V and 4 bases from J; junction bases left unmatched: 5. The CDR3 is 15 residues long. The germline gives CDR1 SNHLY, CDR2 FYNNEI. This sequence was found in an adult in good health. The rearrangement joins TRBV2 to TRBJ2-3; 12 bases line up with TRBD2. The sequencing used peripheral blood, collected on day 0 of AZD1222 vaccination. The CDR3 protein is CASRGLAGVADTQYF. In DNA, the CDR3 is TGTGCCAGCAGGGGACTAGCGGGTGTGGCAGATACGCAGTATTTT.